This T cell receptor (beta chain) was recovered during a study of cytomegalovirus exposure and HLA in healthy donors. Germline-derived CDR1 and CDR2 are MDHEN and SYDVKM. Trimming cost V 6 bases and J 1 base, with 9 bases left between them. This CDR3 is built from 13 residues. This clone was found a few times. The PCR employed 60 Vbeta primers together with 13 Jbeta primers. Method: immunoSEQ multiplex PCR; TCRdb's copy keeps in-frame clones and lacks some. Of about 130,000 clones in the sample, roughly a tenth were seen once. The chain uses TRBV28 and TRBJ2-5; D gene unclear. This clonotype was sampled from a woman under 30 in good health and CMV-seropositive. The sample comprised PBMCs. CDR3 protein: CASRPHSQETQYF. CDR3 bases: TGTGCCAGCAGGCCGCACAGCCAAGAGACCCAGTACTTC.